This is a list of T cell receptor beta chains from one sample in a study of blood T cell repertoires in COVID-19. Sequenced by immunoSEQ multiplex PCR; TCRdb stores in-frame clones only, minus some. The sample has under 45,000 clones, around 90% seen once. The sequencing sample was made of peripheral blood. The receptors derive from a human donor in a cohort sampled during active COVID-19. The CDR3 runs from the conserved cysteine through the conserved F or W. The D gene is left open where the match is weak. Some rows mark clone size as missing; the rest say once, few, many or name a class of expanded clone.

clone_size,v_call,j_call,d_call,cdr3_aa,cdr3_nt
NA,TRBV19,TRBJ1-5,TRBD1,CAAQGTGLSNQPQHF,TGTGCCGCTCAAGGGACAGGTCTTAGCAATCAGCCCCAGCATTTT
few,TRBV7-9,TRBJ1-5,NA,CASSLSGGGQPQHF,TGTGCCAGCAGCTTATCTGGGGGCGGTCAGCCCCAGCATTTT
NA,TRBV6-5,TRBJ2-7,TRBD2,CASTKGLAGNYEQYF,TGTGCCAGCACGAAGGGGCTAGCGGGGAACTACGAGCAGTACTTC
NA,TRBV5-1,TRBJ1-3,NA,CASSLEFRDTIYF,TGCGCCAGCAGCCTCGAGTTCCGGGACACCATATATTTT
NA,TRBV6-2/TRBV6-3,TRBJ2-3,NA,CASSQARDTQYF,TGTGCCAGCAGCCAGGCGAGGGATACGCAGTATTTT
NA,TRBV6-7,TRBJ1-1,TRBD1,CASSKRQGGPEAFF,TGTGCCAGCAGCAAAAGACAGGGGGGGCCTGAAGCTTTCTTT
NA,TRBV7-2,TRBJ2-7,TRBD2,CASSLARGAEYEQYF,TGTGCCAGCAGCTTAGCGCGGGGGGCCGAGTACGAGCAGTACTTC
NA,TRBV11-2,TRBJ1-5,NA,CASSVGRGSNQPQHF,TGTGCCAGCAGCGTTGGGAGGGGCAGCAATCAGCCCCAGCATTTT
few,TRBV6-5,TRBJ1-4,TRBD1,CASNQRDRGNEKLFF,TGTGCCAGCAATCAACGGGACAGGGGTAATGAAAAACTGTTTTTT
NA,TRBV20-1,TRBJ2-7,NA,CSASPAKPYEQYF,TGCAGTGCTAGTCCCGCTAAGCCCTACGAGCAGTACTTC
NA,TRBV3-1/TRBV3-2,TRBJ2-3,NA,CASSQASGVGTDTQYF,TGTGCCAGCAGCCAAGCCTCAGGGGTTGGCACAGATACGCAGTATTTT
NA,TRBV11-2,TRBJ2-6,NA,CASSLDRGPPSPGANVLTF,TGTGCCAGCAGCTTAGACAGGGGACCCCCCTCGCCTGGGGCCAACGTCCTGACTTTC
NA,TRBV12-3/TRBV12-4,TRBJ1-1,NA,CASRGGNTEAFF,TGTGCCAGCAGGGGGGGGAACACTGAAGCTTTCTTT
NA,TRBV29-1,TRBJ2-7,TRBD1,CSVEGQGPYEQYF,TGCAGCGTTGAAGGACAGGGGCCCTACGAGCAGTACTTC
NA,TRBV6-5,TRBJ1-1,NA,CASSSGETEAFF,TGTGCCAGCAGTTCCGGGGAGACTGAAGCTTTCTTT
NA,TRBV9,TRBJ2-7,TRBD1,CASSVAEGQGGTWLSYEQYF,TGTGCCAGCAGCGTAGCTGAAGGACAGGGGGGAACTTGGCTCTCCTACGAGCAGTACTTC
NA,TRBV3-1/TRBV3-2,TRBJ2-3,NA,CASTPTGTSTDTQYF,TGTGCCAGCACCCCGACGGGGACTAGCACAGATACGCAGTATTTT
NA,TRBV9,TRBJ1-6,NA,CASSVGQSSYNSPLHF,TGTGCCAGCAGCGTAGGACAAAGCTCCTATAATTCACCCCTCCACTTT
once,TRBV19,TRBJ2-7,NA,CASSIDRGEQYF,TGTGCCAGTAGTATAGACAGGGGCGAGCAGTACTTC
NA,TRBV4-3,TRBJ1-1,TRBD1,CASSQGDRRNTEAFF,TGCGCCAGCAGCCAAGGGGACAGGAGGAACACTGAAGCTTTCTTT
NA,TRBV12-5,TRBJ2-2,NA,CASGLNTGELFF,TGTGCTAGTGGTCTCAACACCGGGGAGCTGTTTTTT
once,TRBV3-1/TRBV3-2,TRBJ1-1,NA,CASSLLEYTEAFF,TGTGCCAGCAGCCTCCTCGAGTACACTGAAGCTTTCTTT
NA,TRBV27,TRBJ2-7,TRBD1,CASSPGTGSHEQYF,TGTGCCAGCAGTCCGGGGACAGGGTCGCACGAGCAGTACTTC
NA,TRBV5-6,TRBJ2-7,TRBD1,CASSQGDSPTAYEQYF,TGTGCCAGCAGCCAGGGGGACAGTCCCACCGCTTACGAGCAGTACTTC
NA,TRBV18,TRBJ1-2,NA,CASSPSGAVDYGYTF,TGTGCCAGCTCACCATCAGGGGCAGTCGACTATGGCTACACCTTC
NA,TRBV11-3,TRBJ2-7,TRBD2,CASSLVSGTSVTYEQYF,TGTGCCAGCAGCTTAGTATCTGGAACTAGCGTTACCTACGAGCAGTACTTC
few,TRBV11-2,TRBJ2-7,NA,CASSLVRGPSSYEQYF,TGTGCCAGCAGCTTAGTACGCGGGCCGAGCTCCTACGAGCAGTACTTC
NA,TRBV2,TRBJ1-3,NA,CASSPSSNGNTIYF,TGTGCCAGCAGCCCGAGCTCCAACGGAAACACCATATATTTT
NA,TRBV3-1/TRBV3-2,TRBJ2-7,NA,CASSRVRGTYEQYF,TGTGCCAGCAGCCGGGTACGGGGAACCTACGAGCAGTACTTC
NA,TRBV9,TRBJ1-6,NA,CASSGGGSYNSPLHF,TGTGCCAGCAGCGGCGGGGGATCCTATAATTCACCCCTCCACTTT
NA,TRBV4-1,TRBJ1-1,NA,CASSQERGAFF,TGCGCCAGCAGCCAAGAGAGGGGGGCTTTCTTT
once,TRBV4-2,TRBJ2-5,TRBD2,CASSQVTSGGVKKTQYF,TGTGCCAGCAGCCAAGTTACTAGCGGGGGGGTGAAAAAGACCCAGTACTTC
NA,TRBV19,TRBJ1-6,TRBD1,CASSWLGQANSPLHF,TGTGCCAGTAGTTGGTTGGGACAGGCCAATTCACCCCTCCACTTT
NA,TRBV10-3,TRBJ2-7,NA,CAISEPNYEQYF,TGTGCCATCAGTGAGCCAAACTACGAGCAGTACTTC
NA,TRBV5-4,TRBJ1-1,NA,CASSVRSRGGTEAFF,TGTGCCAGCAGCGTACGGAGTCGGGGGGGGACTGAAGCTTTCTTT
NA,TRBV18,TRBJ2-7,TRBD1,CASSPFVARQGVSYEQYF,TGTGCCAGCTCACCTTTTGTTGCCAGACAGGGGGTCTCCTACGAGCAGTACTTC
once,TRBV11-2,TRBJ2-1,TRBD2,CASSLRRAGPSSYNEQFF,TGTGCCAGCAGCCTAAGGAGAGCGGGGCCTAGCTCCTACAATGAGCAGTTCTTC
NA,TRBV2,TRBJ1-1,NA,CASNWEGKNTEAFF,TGTGCCAGCAATTGGGAGGGGAAGAACACTGAAGCTTTCTTT
NA,TRBV3-1/TRBV3-2,TRBJ1-1,NA,CASSQDAGPEAFF,TGTGCCAGCAGCCAAGATGCGGGTCCCGAAGCTTTCTTT
NA,TRBV29-1,TRBJ1-4,TRBD1,CSGGDRGAEKLFF,TGCAGCGGGGGGGACAGGGGAGCTGAAAAACTGTTTTTT
NA,TRBV3-1/TRBV3-2,TRBJ1-1,NA,CASSQVVGRGTEAFF,TGTGCCAGCAGCCAAGTCGTGGGTCGGGGCACTGAAGCTTTCTTT
NA,TRBV11-2,TRBJ1-6,TRBD1,CASSFPSPGQGKKGSPLHF,TGTGCCAGCAGCTTTCCATCCCCCGGACAGGGCAAAAAAGGTTCACCCCTCCACTTT
NA,TRBV2,TRBJ1-2,TRBD1,CASSEGGPPGYTF,TGTGCCAGCAGCGAAGGGGGCCCTCCAGGTTACACCTTC
NA,TRBV6-2/TRBV6-3,TRBJ2-7,NA,CASSYPGFNEQYF,TGTGCCAGCAGTTACCCGGGTTTCAACGAGCAGTACTTC
NA,TRBV7-2,TRBJ2-7,NA,CASSLDWGFYEQYF,TGTGCCAGCAGCTTAGACTGGGGCTTCTACGAGCAGTACTTC
NA,TRBV10-3,TRBJ1-5,NA,CAIRSGGLQPQHF,TGTGCCATCAGATCCGGGGGGCTGCAGCCCCAGCATTTT
NA,TRBV19,TRBJ1-1,NA,CASSVINTEAFF,TGTGCCAGTAGTGTTATCAACACTGAAGCTTTCTTT